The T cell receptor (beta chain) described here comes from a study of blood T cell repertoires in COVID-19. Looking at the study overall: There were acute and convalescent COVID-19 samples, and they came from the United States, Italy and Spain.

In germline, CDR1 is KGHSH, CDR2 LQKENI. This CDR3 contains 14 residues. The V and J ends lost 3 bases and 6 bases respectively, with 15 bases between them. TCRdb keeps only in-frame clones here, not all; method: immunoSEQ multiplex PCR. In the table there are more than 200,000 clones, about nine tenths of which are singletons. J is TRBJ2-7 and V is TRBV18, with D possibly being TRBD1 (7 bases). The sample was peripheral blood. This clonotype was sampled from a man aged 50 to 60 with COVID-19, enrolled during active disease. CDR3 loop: CASSPAGTAGEQYF. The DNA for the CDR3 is TGTGCCAGCTCACCTGCCGGGACAGCGGGCGAGCAGTACTTC.